A single sample is the source of the 12 T cell receptor beta chains below, sequenced in a study of blood T cell repertoires in COVID-19. TCRdb's copy holds only in-frame clones and misses some; the assay was immunoSEQ multiplex PCR. The data contain around 100,000 clones, more than 90% of them singletons. The specimen sequenced was peripheral blood. The source of these receptors is a man between 65 and 85 years old with acute or convalescent COVID-19.

The chain is built from TRBV6-5 and TRBJ2-7; 7 bases are a match to TRBD2. The trim removed 7 bases at V and 1 base at J, leaving 7 bases unmatched. CDR1 and CDR2 (germline): MNHEY, SVGAGI. This CDR3 spans 14 amino acids. The CDR3 loop is CASTPDSGSYEQYF. CDR3 nucleotide sequence: TGTGCCAGCACCCCGGATAGCGGGTCCTACGAGCAGTACTTC.

The chain carries TRBV11-2 and TRBJ1-1; D unclear. Deletions cut 1 base from V and 0 bases from J, with 9 bases between. CDR3 size: 15 residues. The germline V gene has CDR1 SGHAT and CDR2 FQNNGV. CDR3 coding DNA: TGTGCCAGCAGCTTAGGGGCGGGATTGAACACTGAAGCTTTCTTT. Amino acid sequence: CASSLGAGLNTEAFF.

The chain carries TRBV29-1 and TRBJ1-4; tentatively, D is TRBD1 (5 bases). The CDR3 is 15 residues long. V gave up 0 bases and J gave up 3 bases, with 11 bases separating them. Looked up from germline, CDR1 is SQVTM and CDR2 is ANQGSEA. For the CDR3, the DNA is TGCAGCGTTGAAGATGGGGGACTAGCTAATGAAAAACTGTTTTTT. Protein product: CSVEDGGLANEKLFF.

V usage is TRBV1 and J usage is TRBJ2-1; the D call TRBD2 from the table was never checked on the DNA. TRBV1 is deemed a pseudogene. The CDR3 spans 13 residues. CDR3 loop: CTSSQDRDNEQFF. The CDR3 DNA follows: TGCACCAGCAGCCAAGATCGTGACAATGAGCAGTTCTTC.

This chain links TRBV10-2 with TRBJ2-7; D is perhaps TRBD2 (5 bases). CDR1 is WSHSY, CDR2 SAAADI, per germline. The CDR3 extends over 14 amino acids. Trimming stripped 2 bases from V and 1 base from J, with 9 bases between. This chain's CDR3 is CASSEGPGSYEQYF. DNA of the CDR3: TGCGCCAGCAGTGAGGGCCCGGGATCCTACGAGCAGTACTTC.

This clone was detected once. V is TRBV4-2 and J is TRBJ2-5; no reliable D call. Germline V gene sequence: CDR1 LGHNA, CDR2 YNFKEQ. The CDR3 consists of 11 residues. Trimming shortened V by 5 bases and J by 3 bases, and 4 bases separated the two germline ends. The CDR3 loop is CASSIEETQYF. The CDR3 DNA reads TGTGCCAGCAGCATAGAAGAGACCCAGTACTTC.

V usage is TRBV11-3 and J usage is TRBJ1-1, with D unclear. Trimming stripped 3 bases from V and 2 bases from J, with 7 bases between. Germline CDR1 reads SGHNT; CDR2 reads YENEEA. This CDR3 has 13 amino acids. CDR3 in amino acids: CASSLPGNTEAFF. CDR3 DNA sequence: TGTGCCAGCAGCTTGCCGGGTAACACTGAAGCTTTCTTT.

J is TRBJ1-3 and V is TRBV6-4; D is unresolved. The V end was cut by 4 bases, the J end by 4 bases, with 5 bases between. This CDR3 has 12 residues. Germline V gene sequence: CDR1 MRHNA, CDR2 SNTAGT. The CDR3 spells CASSARGNTIYF. The CDR3 DNA reads TGTGCCAGCAGTGCACGGGGAAACACCATATATTTT.

The chain joins TRBV6-5 to TRBJ2-5, with TRBD2 matching over 9 bases. The ends lost 2 bases at V and 5 bases at J; junction bases unmatched: 3. This CDR3 has 14 residues. Germline values: CDR1 MNHEY, CDR2 SVGAGI. The CDR3 sequence is CASSYAGGRETQYF. CDR3 DNA: TGTGCCAGCAGTTACGCGGGAGGGCGCGAGACCCAGTACTTC.

The CDR3 loop is CASSRISNTEAFF. The DNA of the CDR3 is TGTGCCAGCAGTCGTATCTCGAACACTGAAGCTTTCTTT. The chain combines TRBV6-5 with TRBJ1-1; D not resolved. Trimming removed 5 bases at V and 1 base at J, with 8 bases between. The germline V gene encodes CDR1 MNHEY and CDR2 SVGAGI. There are 13 residues in the CDR3.

The rearrangement uses TRBV7-9 and TRBJ1-1; 7 bases align to TRBD1. CDR1 and CDR2 from the germline V gene are SEHNR and FQNEAQ (reference sequence). V shed 6 bases, J shed 6 bases, and the junction held 10 bases outside the gene matches. This CDR3 spans 14 amino acids. CDR3 in amino acids: CASSFQGDYSEAFF. CDR3 sequence (DNA): TGTGCCAGCAGTTTTCAGGGGGATTATTCTGAAGCTTTCTTT.

This CDR3 reads CASSDRGHDEQFF. CDR3 nucleotides: TGTGCCAGCAGTGACAGGGGGCACGATGAGCAGTTCTTC. V usage is TRBV6-4 and J usage is TRBJ2-1, with 7 bases fitting TRBD1. Trimming removed 2 bases from V and 8 bases from J; junction bases left unmatched: 3. Germline loops: CDR1 MRHNA, CDR2 SNTAGT. The CDR3 covers 13 residues.